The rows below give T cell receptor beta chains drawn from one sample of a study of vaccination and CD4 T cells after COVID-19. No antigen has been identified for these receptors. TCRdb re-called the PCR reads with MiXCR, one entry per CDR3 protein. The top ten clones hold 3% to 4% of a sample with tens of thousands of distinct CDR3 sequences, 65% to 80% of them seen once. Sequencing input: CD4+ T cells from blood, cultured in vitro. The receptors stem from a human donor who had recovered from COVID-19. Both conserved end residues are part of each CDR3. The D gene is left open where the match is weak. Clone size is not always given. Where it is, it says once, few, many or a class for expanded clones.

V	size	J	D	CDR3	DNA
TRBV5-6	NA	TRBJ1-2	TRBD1	CASSSAGQGWGGYTF	TGTGCCAGCAGCTCGGCCGGACAGGGGTGGGGTGGCTACACCTTC
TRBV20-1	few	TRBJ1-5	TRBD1	CSASISTGGDNQPQHF	TGCAGTGCTTCAATATCGACAGGGGGTGACAATCAGCCCCAGCATTTT
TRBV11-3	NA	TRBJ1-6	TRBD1	CASSFSGQGNSPLHF	TGTGCCAGCAGCTTTTCCGGACAGGGGAATTCACCCCTCCACTTT
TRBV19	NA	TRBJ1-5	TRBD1	CASREGGINQPQHF	TGTGCCAGTAGAGAAGGGGGCATCAATCAGCCCCAGCATTTT
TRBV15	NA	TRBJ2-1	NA	CATSSPRVPYNEQFF	TGTGCCACCAGCAGTCCCCGGGTCCCCTACAATGAGCAGTTCTTC
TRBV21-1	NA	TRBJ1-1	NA	CASSDPKRRTLEMAFF	TGTGCCAGCAGCGATCCGAAAAGGCGGACGCTGGAAATGGCTTTCTTT
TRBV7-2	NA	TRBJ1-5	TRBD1	CASSLGRQGQSPQHF	TGTGCCAGCAGCTTAGGACGACAGGGGCAATCCCCCCAGCATTTT
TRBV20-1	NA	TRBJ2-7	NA	CSARDLYEQYF	TGCAGTGCTAGAGACCTCTACGAGCAGTACTTC
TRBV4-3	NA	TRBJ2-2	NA	CASSQGPQTGGELFF	TGCGCCAGCAGCCAAGGACCCCAAACGGGCGGGGAGCTGTTTTTT
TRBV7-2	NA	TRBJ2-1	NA	CASSLGRGRYNEQFF	TGTGCCAGCAGCTTAGGGCGGGGGCGCTACAATGAGCAGTTCTTC
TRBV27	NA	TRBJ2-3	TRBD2	CASSFKASGLAGITDTQYF	TGTGCCAGCAGTTTCAAGGCCTCGGGACTAGCGGGGATCACAGATACGCAGTATTTT
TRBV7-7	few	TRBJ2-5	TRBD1	CASSLALGQPQYF	TGTGCTAGCAGCTTAGCGCTGGGACAGCCACAGTACTTC
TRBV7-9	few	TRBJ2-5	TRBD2	CASSLSLAGGQETQYF	TGTGCCAGCAGCTTATCCTTAGCGGGAGGCCAAGAGACCCAGTACTTC
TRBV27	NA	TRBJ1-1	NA	CASSLVGRPNTEAFF	TGTGCCAGCAGTTTAGTAGGCAGGCCGAACACTGAAGCTTTCTTT
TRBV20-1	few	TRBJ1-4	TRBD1	CSARESGTAYEKLFF	TGCAGTGCTAGGGAGTCCGGGACAGCCTATGAAAAACTGTTTTTT
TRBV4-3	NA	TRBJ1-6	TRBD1	CASSHTTRQGGYSPLHF	TGCGCCAGCAGCCATACAACGAGACAGGGGGGGTATTCACCCCTCCACTTT
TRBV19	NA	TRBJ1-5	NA	CASMAQALNQPQHF	TGTGCCAGTATGGCCCAGGCGCTAAATCAGCCCCAGCATTTT
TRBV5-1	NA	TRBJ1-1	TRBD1	CASRWTGTNTEAFF	TGCGCCAGCAGGTGGACAGGGACCAACACTGAAGCTTTCTTT
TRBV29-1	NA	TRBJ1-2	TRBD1	CSVEGQGGFTYGYTF	TGCAGCGTTGAAGGACAGGGTGGTTTTACCTATGGCTACACCTTC
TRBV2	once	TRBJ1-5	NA	CASSEVESNQPQHF	TGTGCCAGCAGTGAAGTTGAGAGCAATCAGCCCCAGCATTTT
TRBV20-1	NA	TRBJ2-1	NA	CSAGLHLSSYNEQFF	TGCAGTGCTGGACTCCACCTTAGCTCCTACAATGAGCAGTTCTTC
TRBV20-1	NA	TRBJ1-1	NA	CSASGAGVAFF	TGCAGTGCTAGTGGTGCTGGGGTAGCTTTCTTT
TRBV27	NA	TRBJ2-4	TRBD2	CASGFSGRSENIQYF	TGTGCCAGCGGATTTAGCGGGAGAAGCGAAAACATTCAGTACTTC